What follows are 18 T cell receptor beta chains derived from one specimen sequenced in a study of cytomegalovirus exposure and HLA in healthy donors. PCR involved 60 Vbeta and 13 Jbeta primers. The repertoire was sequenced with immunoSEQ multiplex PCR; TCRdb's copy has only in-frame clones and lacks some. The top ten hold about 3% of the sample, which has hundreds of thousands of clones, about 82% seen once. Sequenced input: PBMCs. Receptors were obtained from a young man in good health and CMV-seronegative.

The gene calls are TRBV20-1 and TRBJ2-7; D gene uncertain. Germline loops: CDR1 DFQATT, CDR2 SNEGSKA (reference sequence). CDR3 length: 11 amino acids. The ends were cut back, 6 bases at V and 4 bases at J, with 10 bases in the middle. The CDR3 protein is CSATPLYEQYF. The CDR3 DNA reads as TGCAGTGCCACTCCCTTATACGAGCAGTACTTC.

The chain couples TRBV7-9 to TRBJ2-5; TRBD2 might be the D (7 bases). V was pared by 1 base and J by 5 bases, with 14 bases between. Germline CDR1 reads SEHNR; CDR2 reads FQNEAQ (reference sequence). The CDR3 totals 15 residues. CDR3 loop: CASSLEGGVVETQYF. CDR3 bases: TGTGCCAGCAGCTTAGAGGGGGGGGTTGTGGAGACCCAGTACTTC.

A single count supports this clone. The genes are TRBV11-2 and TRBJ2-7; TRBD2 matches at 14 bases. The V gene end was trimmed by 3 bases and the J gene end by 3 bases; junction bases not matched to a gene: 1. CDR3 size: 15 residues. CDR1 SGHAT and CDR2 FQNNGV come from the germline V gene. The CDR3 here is CASSLTSGGVYEQYF. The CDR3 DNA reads TGTGCCAGCAGCTTGACTAGCGGGGGGGTCTACGAGCAGTACTTC.

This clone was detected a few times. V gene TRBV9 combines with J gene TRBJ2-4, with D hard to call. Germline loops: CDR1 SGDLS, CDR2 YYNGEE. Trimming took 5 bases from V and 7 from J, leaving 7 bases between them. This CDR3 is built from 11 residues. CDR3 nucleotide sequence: TGTGCCAGCAGTTCTGGCAACATTCAGTACTTC. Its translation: CASSSGNIQYF.

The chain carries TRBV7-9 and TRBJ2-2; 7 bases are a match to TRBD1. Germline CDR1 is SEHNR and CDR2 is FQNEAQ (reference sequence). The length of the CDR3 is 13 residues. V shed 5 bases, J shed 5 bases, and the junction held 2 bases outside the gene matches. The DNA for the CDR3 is TGTGCCAGCAGCCAGACAGGGACCGGGGAGCTGTTTTTT. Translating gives CASSQTGTGELFF.

The DNA of the CDR3 is TGTGCCAGCATTGAGGACAGGGGGTTGGGAGAGACCCAGTACTTC. This encodes CASIEDRGLGETQYF. This chain joins TRBV2 and TRBJ2-5; 10 bases match TRBD1. This CDR3 spans 15 amino acids. Trimming removed 7 bases from V and 4 bases from J; junction bases left unmatched: 9. Germline CDR1 and CDR2: SNHLY and FYNNEI.

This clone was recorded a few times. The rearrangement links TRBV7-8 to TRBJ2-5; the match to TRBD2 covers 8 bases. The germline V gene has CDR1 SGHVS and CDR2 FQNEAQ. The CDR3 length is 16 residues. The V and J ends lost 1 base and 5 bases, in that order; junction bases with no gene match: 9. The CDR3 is CASSLEVSGEGETQYF. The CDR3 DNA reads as TGTGCCAGCAGCTTAGAAGTTAGCGGGGAAGGGGAGACCCAGTACTTC.

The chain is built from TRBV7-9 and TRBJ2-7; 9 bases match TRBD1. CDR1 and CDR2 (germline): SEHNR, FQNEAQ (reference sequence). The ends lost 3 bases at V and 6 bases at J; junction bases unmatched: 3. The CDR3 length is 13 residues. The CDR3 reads CASSFRQGGEQYF. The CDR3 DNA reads TGTGCCAGCAGCTTTCGACAGGGGGGCGAGCAGTACTTC.

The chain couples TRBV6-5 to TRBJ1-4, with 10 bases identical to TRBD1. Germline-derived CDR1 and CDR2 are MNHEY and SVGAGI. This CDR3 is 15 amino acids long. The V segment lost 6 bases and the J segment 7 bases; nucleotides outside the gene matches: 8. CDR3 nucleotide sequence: TGTGCCAGCAGCCGAGGGACAGGGGAGGGTGAAAAACTGTTTTTT. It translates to CASSRGTGEGEKLFF.

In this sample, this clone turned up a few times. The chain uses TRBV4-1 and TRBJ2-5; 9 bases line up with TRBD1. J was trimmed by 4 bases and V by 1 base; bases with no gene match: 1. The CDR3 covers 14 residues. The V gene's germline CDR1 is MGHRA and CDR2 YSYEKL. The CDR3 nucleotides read TGCGCCAGCAGCCAAGTACAGGGGGCAGAGACCCAGTACTTC. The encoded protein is CASSQVQGAETQYF.

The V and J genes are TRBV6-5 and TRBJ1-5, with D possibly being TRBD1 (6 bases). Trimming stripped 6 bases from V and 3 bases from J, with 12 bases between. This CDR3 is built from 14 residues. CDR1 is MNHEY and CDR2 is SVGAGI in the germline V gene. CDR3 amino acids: CASRPDRSNQPQHF. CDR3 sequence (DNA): TGTGCCAGCAGACCGGACAGATCCAATCAGCCCCAGCATTTT.

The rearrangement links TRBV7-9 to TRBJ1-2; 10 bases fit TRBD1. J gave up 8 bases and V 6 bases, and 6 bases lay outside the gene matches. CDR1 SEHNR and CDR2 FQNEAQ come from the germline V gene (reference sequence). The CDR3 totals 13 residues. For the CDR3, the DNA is TGTGCCAGCAGGCGGGGGACAGGGGACGGCTACACCTTC. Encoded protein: CASRRGTGDGYTF.

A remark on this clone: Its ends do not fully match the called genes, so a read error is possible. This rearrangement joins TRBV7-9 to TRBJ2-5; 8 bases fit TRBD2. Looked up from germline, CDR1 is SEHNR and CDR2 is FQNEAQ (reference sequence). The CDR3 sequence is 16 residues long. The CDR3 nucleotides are TGTTCCAGCAGCTTAGCCATCGGGGGGGCCTCAGAGACCCAGTACTTC. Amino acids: CSSSLAIGGASETQYF.

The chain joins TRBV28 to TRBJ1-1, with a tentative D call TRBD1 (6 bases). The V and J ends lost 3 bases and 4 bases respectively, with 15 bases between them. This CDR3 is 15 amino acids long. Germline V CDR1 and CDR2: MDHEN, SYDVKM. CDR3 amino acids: CASSFFQGGGTEAFF. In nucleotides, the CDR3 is TGTGCCAGCAGTTTTTTCCAGGGAGGGGGCACTGAAGCTTTCTTT.

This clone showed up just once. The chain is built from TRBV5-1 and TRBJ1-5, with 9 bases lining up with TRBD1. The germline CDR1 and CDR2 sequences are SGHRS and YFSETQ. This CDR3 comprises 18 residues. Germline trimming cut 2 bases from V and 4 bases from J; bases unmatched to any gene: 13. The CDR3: CASSLYPGQGAGNQPQHF. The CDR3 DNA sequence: TGCGCCAGCAGCTTATATCCGGGACAGGGAGCTGGTAATCAGCCCCAGCATTTT.

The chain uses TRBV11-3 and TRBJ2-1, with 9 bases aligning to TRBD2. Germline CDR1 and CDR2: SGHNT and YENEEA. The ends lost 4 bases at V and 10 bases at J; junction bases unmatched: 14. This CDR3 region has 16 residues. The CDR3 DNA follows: TGTGCCAGCAGCTCGGGGAAAGCGGGGGGCTCGGGGGAGCAGTTCTTC. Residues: CASSSGKAGGSGEQFF.

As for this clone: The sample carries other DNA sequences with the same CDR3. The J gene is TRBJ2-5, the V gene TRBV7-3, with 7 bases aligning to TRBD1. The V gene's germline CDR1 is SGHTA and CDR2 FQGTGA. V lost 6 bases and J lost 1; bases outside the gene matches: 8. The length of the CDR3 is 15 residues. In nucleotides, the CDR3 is TGTGCCAGCAGTCTTACGGGGACAGCCCAAGAGACCCAGTACTTC. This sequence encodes CASSLTGTAQETQYF.

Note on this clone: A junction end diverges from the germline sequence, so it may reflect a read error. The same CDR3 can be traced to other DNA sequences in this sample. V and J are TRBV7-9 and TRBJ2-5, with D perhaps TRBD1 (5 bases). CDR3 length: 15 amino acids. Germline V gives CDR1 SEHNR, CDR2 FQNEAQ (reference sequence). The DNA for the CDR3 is TGTGCTAGCAGCTTAGCAGCAGGGATGTTAGAGACCCAGTACTTC. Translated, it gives CASSLAAGMLETQYF. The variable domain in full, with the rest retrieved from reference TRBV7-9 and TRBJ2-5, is DTGVSQNPRHKITKRGQNVTFRCDPISEHNRLYWYRQTLGQGPEFLTYFQNEAQLEKSRLLSDRFSAERPKGSFSTLEIQRTEQGDSAMYLCASSLAAGMLETQYFGPGTRLLVL.